Following are 21 T cell receptor beta chains from one sample sequenced in a study of graft-versus-host responses after intestinal transplantation. Their target antigens are unknown. Repertoires were generated with immunoSEQ multiplex PCR, while TCRdb's copy carries only in-frame clones and drops some. The data contain about 120,000 clones, approximately 95% of them singletons. The sample here was unstimulated CD8+ T cells sorted from spleen or lymph node cells, taken before intestinal transplant. The receptor set was obtained from a human donor who received an intestinal transplant.

The chain combines TRBV12-5 with TRBJ2-3; 8 bases fit TRBD2. The CDR3 runs 18 residues. Looked up from germline, CDR1 is LGHNT and CDR2 is FRNRAP. Germline trimming cut 0 bases from V and 0 bases from J; bases unmatched to any gene: 8. CDR3 amino acids: CASGLVRSGRASTDTQYF. The CDR3 DNA reads as TGTGCTAGTGGTTTGGTACGGTCCGGGAGGGCTAGCACAGATACGCAGTATTTT.

The genes are TRBV13 and TRBJ2-1; 8 positions match TRBD1. With V trimmed by 5 bases and J by 5 bases, 5 bases remained unmatched. Germline-derived CDR1 and CDR2 are PRHDT and FYEKMQ (reference sequence). This CDR3 spans 14 amino acids. CDR3 DNA sequence: TGTGCCAGCAGCCAACGACAGGGGAACAATGAGCAGTTCTTC. Its protein is CASSQRQGNNEQFF.

V usage is TRBV30 and J usage is TRBJ2-1; D is perhaps TRBD2 (6 bases). V was shortened by 5 bases and J by 3 bases, with 11 bases between the two germline ends. This CDR3 spans 13 amino acids. Germline V gives CDR1 GTSNPN, CDR2 SVGIG (reference sequence). CDR3 residues: CAWLRTNYNEQFF. CDR3 DNA: TGTGCCTGGCTAAGGACTAACTACAATGAGCAGTTCTTC.

The chain uses TRBV13 and TRBJ2-3; D not resolved. This CDR3 comprises 15 residues. Per germline, CDR1 PRHDT and CDR2 FYEKMQ (reference sequence). V lost 0 bases to trimming and J lost 3 bases, with 10 bases between them. CDR3 loop: CASSLGGPPTDTQYF. CDR3 DNA: TGTGCCAGCAGCTTAGGCGGGCCACCAACAGATACGCAGTATTTT.

The chain recombines TRBV4-1 with TRBJ2-3; D is uncertain. From germline, CDR1 is MGHRA and CDR2 YSYEKL. The CDR3 loop spans 15 amino acids. Trimming took off 0 bases at V and 2 bases at J, with 9 bases between the two ends. The CDR3 DNA is TGCGCCAGCAGCCAAGAAACTCGCCTCACAGATACGCAGTATTTT. This codes for CASSQETRLTDTQYF.

The J gene is TRBJ2-7, the V gene TRBV4-1; 9 bases agree with TRBD1. The CDR3 has 15 amino acids. In germline, CDR1 is MGHRA, CDR2 YSYEKL. Unmatched junction bases numbered 6, after V lost 1 base and J lost 5 bases. The CDR3 here is CASSQAGTGRDEQYF. CDR3 DNA sequence: TGCGCCAGCAGCCAAGCTGGGACAGGGCGAGACGAGCAGTACTTC.

This chain links TRBV12-5 with TRBJ2-1; D is unresolved. CDR1 and CDR2 (germline): LGHNT, FRNRAP. The CDR3 contains 17 residues. V dropped 1 base and J dropped 0 bases, with 13 bases sitting between them. This CDR3 reads CASGLDPTGSSYNEQFF. The CDR3 bases are TGTGCTAGTGGTTTGGACCCCACCGGTAGCTCCTACAATGAGCAGTTCTTC.

For the CDR3, the DNA is TGCGCCAGCAGCCAAGACTGGGGGGATGACTATGGCTACACCTTC. Translating gives CASSQDWGDDYGYTF. The V and J genes are TRBV4-1 and TRBJ1-2; D might be TRBD1 (5 bases). The CDR3 totals 15 residues. The germline V and J ends were trimmed by 0 bases and 3 bases, with 11 bases remaining between them. From germline, CDR1 is MGHRA and CDR2 YSYEKL.

The CDR3 region has the DNA TGTGCCAGTAGTATAAGGACAGTTGGTTCATCCTACGAGCAGTACTTC. Its translation is CASSIRTVGSSYEQYF. J is TRBJ2-7 and V is TRBV19; possibly TRBD1 for D (6 bases). The CDR3 is made up of 16 amino acids. Trimming cost V 2 bases and J 1 base, with 15 bases left between them. Germline V gene sequence: CDR1 LNHDA, CDR2 SQIVND (reference sequence).

The CDR3 DNA reads TGTGCCAGCAGTAGGGCTAGCGGGCAAGAGACCCAGTACTTC. Translating it yields CASSRASGQETQYF. This chain uses TRBV9 with TRBJ2-5; 8 nucleotides align to TRBD2. The CDR3 loop spans 14 amino acids. J lost 2 bases, V lost 5 bases, and 5 bases had no gene match. Germline-derived CDR1 and CDR2 are SGDLS and YYNGEE.

The chain is built from TRBV13 and TRBJ2-7; 7 bases align to TRBD1. This CDR3 region has 15 residues. Trimming at V came to 1 base and at J to 0 bases, leaving 3 bases not matched to a gene. Germline CDR1 and CDR2: PRHDT and FYEKMQ (reference sequence). The CDR3, as DNA: TGTGCCAGCAGCTTAGACAGGGGAGTCTCCTACGAGCAGTACTTC. This translates into CASSLDRGVSYEQYF.

This rearrangement joins TRBV28 to TRBJ2-7; D uncertain. The CDR3 extends over 15 amino acids. The germline V gene encodes CDR1 MDHEN and CDR2 SYDVKM. Trimming pared 6 bases from V and 5 bases from J, leaving 20 bases between. CDR3 nucleotides: TGTGCCAGCAGGAAGATGGCATCGGCCCTGAACGAGCAGTACTTC. Its protein product is CASRKMASALNEQYF.

This rearrangement joins TRBV27 to TRBJ2-7; the match to TRBD2 covers 11 bases. Germline V gene sequence: CDR1 MNHEY, CDR2 SMNVEV (reference sequence). V lost 1 base and J lost 2; bases outside the gene matches: 1. CDR3 length: 15 amino acids. In DNA, the CDR3 is TGTGCCAGCAGTTTATTGACTAGCGGGGCCTACGAGCAGTACTTC. Translating gives CASSLLTSGAYEQYF.

The rearrangement uses TRBV29-1 and TRBJ1-2, with D unclear. Germline loops: CDR1 SQVTM, CDR2 ANQGSEA. V was cut by 0 bases and J by 4 bases, with 12 bases left in between. This CDR3 contains 14 residues. CDR3 in amino acids: CSVEERPVSYGYTF. In DNA form, the CDR3 reads TGCAGCGTTGAAGAGAGGCCAGTGAGCTATGGCTACACCTTC.

V usage is TRBV27 and J usage is TRBJ2-2; D remains ambiguous. The V gene lost 8 bases and the J gene lost 2 bases, with 12 bases spanning the gap. This CDR3 region has 14 residues. Germline CDR1 reads MNHEY; CDR2 reads SMNVEV (reference sequence). The CDR3 DNA sequence: TGTGCCAGCGAATTGACTTACAACACCGGGGAGCTGTTTTTT. Translating gives CASELTYNTGELFF.

The rearrangement uses TRBV5-1 and TRBJ2-7; 7 nucleotides align to TRBD2. Germline trimming cut 0 bases from V and 5 bases from J; bases unmatched to any gene: 5. Germline V gene lookup returns CDR1 SGHRS and CDR2 YFSETQ. The CDR3 sequence is 14 residues long. The CDR3 sequence: CASSLGGRDHEQYF. In DNA form, the CDR3 reads TGCGCCAGCAGCTTGGGTGGGAGGGACCACGAGCAGTACTTC.

The chain has TRBV5-6 and TRBJ2-1; D remains ambiguous. V lost 4 bases, J lost 10 bases, and 6 bases lay in between. CDR3 length: 10 amino acids. The germline V gene has CDR1 SGHDT and CDR2 YYEEEE. The DNA of the CDR3 is TGTGCCAGCAGCGGGAAAGAGCAGTTCTTC. Its protein product is CASSGKEQFF.

This chain connects TRBV7-3 to TRBJ2-3; 11 bases align to TRBD2. The CDR3 totals 18 residues. Per germline, CDR1 SGHTA and CDR2 FQGTGA. Losses at the gene ends were 1 base for V and 1 base for J; bases not matched to a gene: 7. CDR3: CASSLRGLAGGRTDTQYF. For the CDR3, the DNA is TGTGCCAGCAGCTTAAGGGGTCTAGCGGGAGGACGCACAGATACGCAGTATTTT.

The CDR3 is CASSLGSSGANVLTF. The CDR3 region has the DNA TGTGCCAGCAGCTTAGGTAGCTCTGGGGCCAACGTCCTGACTTTC. The chain employs TRBV7-3 and TRBJ2-6; D not resolved. Germline V gives CDR1 SGHTA, CDR2 FQGTGA. Trimming took off 2 bases at V and 0 bases at J, with 5 bases between the two ends. CDR3 length equals 15 residues.

The chain recombines TRBV4-1 with TRBJ2-7; D unclear. Looked up from germline, CDR1 is MGHRA and CDR2 is YSYEKL. The CDR3 covers 15 residues. Deletions cut 0 bases from V and 1 base from J, with 10 bases between. The CDR3 sequence: CASSQEDMGSYEQYF. In DNA, the CDR3 is TGCGCCAGCAGCCAAGAGGATATGGGATCCTACGAGCAGTACTTC.

The V and J genes are TRBV9 and TRBJ1-1; 7 bases align to TRBD1. Trimming cost V 3 bases and J 1 base; bases outside gene matches: 9. The germline V gene encodes CDR1 SGDLS and CDR2 YYNGEE. The CDR3 is made up of 16 amino acids. The CDR3 DNA sequence: TGTGCCAGCAGCGCCGTGACAGGGCGGAGGAACACTGAAGCTTTCTTT. Translating it yields CASSAVTGRRNTEAFF.